These 23 T cell receptor beta chains share one sample of origin, sequenced in a study of control samples from healthy donors and cancer patients. TCRdb keeps only in-frame clones here, not all; method: immunoSEQ multiplex PCR. Of 200,000 to 250,000 clones listed, just under 95% are singletons. The sequencing input was blood. These receptor sequences come from a man aged 45-60 years in good health.

J is TRBJ2-7 and V is TRBV18; D possibly uses TRBD1 or TRBD2 (5 bases each). Trimming stripped 3 bases from V and 4 bases from J, with 10 bases between. The CDR3 has 13 residues. CDR1 KGHSH and CDR2 LQKENI come from the germline V gene. The CDR3 bases are TGTGCCAGCTCACCCGGGACGGGGTACGAGCAGTACGTC. As protein: CASSPGTGYEQYV.

The rearrangement uses TRBV28 and TRBJ1-5; 8 positions agree with TRBD1. Germline CDR1 and CDR2: MDHEN and SYDVKM. V dropped 8 bases and J dropped 7; count of bases not matched to a gene: 10. This CDR3 contains 14 residues. The DNA for the CDR3 is TGTGCCAGCCTTGACAGGGGAACACGGCAGCCCCAGCATTTT. It specifies CASLDRGTRQPQHF. Drawing the rest from reference TRBV28 and TRBJ1-5, the complete variable domain is DVKVTQSSRYLVKRTGEKVFLECVQDMDHENMFWYRQDPGLGLRLIYFSYDVKMKEKGDIPEGYSVSREKKERFSLILESASTNQTSMYLCASLDRGTRQPQHFGDGTRLSIL.

V gene TRBV7-6 combines with J gene TRBJ1-2; D is possibly TRBD1 (5 bases). The length of the CDR3 is 16 residues. Trimming left V 5 bases short and J 4 bases short, with 20 bases between. Germline V gives CDR1 SGHVS, CDR2 FNYEAQ. The CDR3 protein is CASSLGQGPASYGYTF. CDR3 DNA sequence: TGTGCCAGCAGCCTAGGGCAGGGACCCGCTAGCTATGGCTACACCTTC.

V gene TRBV4-1 combines with J gene TRBJ1-6; D is unresolved. V was clipped by 0 bases and J by 0 bases, with 9 bases between them. The CDR3 sequence is 17 residues long. Germline-derived CDR1 and CDR2 are MGHRA and YSYEKL. The CDR3 DNA sequence: TGCGCCAGCAGCCAAGATCATGGCAGCTCCTATAATTCACCCCTCCACTTT. This gives the protein CASSQDHGSSYNSPLHF.

The chain carries TRBV19 and TRBJ1-1; tentatively, D is TRBD1 (5 bases). Trimming left V 6 bases short and J 8 bases short, with 22 bases between. The CDR3 runs to 15 residues. CDR1 and CDR2 from the germline V gene are LNHDA and SQIVND (reference sequence). The CDR3 region is CASSSRRDGVIEAFF. CDR3 DNA sequence: TGTGCCAGTAGCTCTCGCAGGGACGGTGTTATCGAAGCTTTCTTT.

The chain combines TRBV29-1 with TRBJ1-2, with 7 positions matching TRBD1. Germline loops: CDR1 SQVTM, CDR2 ANQGSEA. The trim removed 7 bases at V and 5 bases at J, leaving 10 bases unmatched. The CDR3 loop spans 13 amino acids. Here the CDR3 DNA reads TGCAGCGCGGTAATAGGGACAGCTTATGGCTACACCTTC. Protein: CSAVIGTAYGYTF.

This chain connects TRBV5-4 to TRBJ1-1; TRBD1 aligns across 7 bases. Germline V lookup: CDR1 SGHNT, CDR2 YYREEE (reference sequence). The V and J ends lost 2 bases and 0 bases, in that order; junction bases with no gene match: 4. CDR3 size: 15 residues. The CDR3 DNA reads TGTGCCAGCAGCTTACCGGGACAGCTGAACACTGAAGCTTTCTTT. Translating it yields CASSLPGQLNTEAFF. Supplemented by reference TRBV5-4 and TRBJ1-1, the full variable domain reads ETGVTQSPTHLIKTRGQQVTLRCSSQSGHNTVSWYQQALGQGPQFIFQYYREEENGRGNFPPRFSGLQFPNYSSELNVNALELDDSALYLCASSLPGQLNTEAFFGQGTRLTVV.

The J gene is TRBJ1-1, the V gene TRBV27; the D is unclear. The CDR3 is made up of 12 amino acids. Trimming left V 5 bases short and J 7 bases short, with 11 bases between. Per the germline V gene, CDR1 is MNHEY and CDR2 is SMNVEV (reference sequence). The CDR3 loop reads CASSTPPGEAFF. The CDR3 coding sequence is TGTGCCAGCAGTACCCCCCCCGGTGAAGCTTTCTTT.

This rearrangement joins TRBV25-1 to TRBJ1-4; D uncertain. Trimming took off 4 bases at V and 12 bases at J, with 18 bases between the two ends. Germline CDR1 MGHDK, CDR2 SYGVNS. The CDR3 has 14 amino acids. CDR3 sequence: CASSGTGVYAELFF. The CDR3 nucleotides read TGTGCCAGCAGTGGAACCGGGGTGTACGCGGAACTGTTTTTT.

J is TRBJ1-3 and V is TRBV5-6; TRBD1 matches at 7 bases. The CDR3 loop spans 14 amino acids. Germline V gene data show CDR1 as SGHDT and CDR2 as YYEEEE. Trimming took 5 bases from V and 1 from J; bases not matched to a gene: 3. CDR3 nucleotides: TGTGCCAGCAGGGACAGGAGTTCTGGAAACACCATATATTTT. Encoded protein: CASRDRSSGNTIYF.

This rearrangement joins TRBV7-9 to TRBJ1-2; weak D call: TRBD1 (6 bases). Trimming removed 6 bases at V and 12 bases at J, with 17 bases between. Germline CDR1 reads SEHNR; CDR2 reads FQNEAQ (reference sequence). CDR3 length equals 12 residues. CDR3 protein: CASSQGQGTNTF. The CDR3 nucleotides are TGTGCCAGCAGTCAGGGGCAGGGAACAAACACCTTC.

The rearrangement joins TRBV7-2 to TRBJ1-2; D is possibly TRBD1 (6 bases). CDR1 SGHTA and CDR2 FQGNSA come from the germline V gene. CDR3 size: 15 residues. The V end lost 3 bases, the J end lost 3 bases, and 14 bases lay between the germline ends. The CDR3 bases are TGTGCCAGCAGCTTTGGGGGGGCTCGGGACTATGGCTACACCTTC. Encoded protein: CASSFGGARDYGYTF.

The chain employs TRBV6-5 and TRBJ1-6, with 8 nucleotides matching TRBD1. The CDR3 loop spans 15 amino acids. V lost 6 bases and J lost 4; bases outside the gene matches: 5. Germline V lookup: CDR1 MNHEY, CDR2 SVGAGI. The CDR3 DNA is TGTGCCAGCAGGGGGGACAGGAATTATAATTCACCCCTCCACTTT. This translates into CASRGDRNYNSPLHF.

The chain couples TRBV2 to TRBJ2-5, with D perhaps TRBD2 (6 bases). Germline V gene sequence: CDR1 SNHLY, CDR2 FYNNEI. The germline V and J ends were trimmed by 7 bases and 3 bases, with 12 bases remaining between them. This CDR3 comprises 13 residues. CDR3 loop: CASMPGGKETQYF. CDR3 sequence (DNA): TGTGCCAGCATGCCTGGGGGGAAAGAGACCCAGTACTTC.

The CDR3 DNA follows: TGTGCCAGCTCACCGACAGATCAAGATATGGCCAAAAACATTCAGTACTTC. Its translation: CASSPTDQDMAKNIQYF. V and J are TRBV18 and TRBJ2-4; perhaps TRBD1 as D (5 bases). Germline CDR1 is KGHSH and CDR2 is LQKENI. This CDR3 contains 17 residues. The ends were cut back, 3 bases at V and 1 base at J, with 16 bases in the middle.

This chain joins TRBV2 and TRBJ1-5; the D gene is possibly TRBD1 (5 bases). Germline V gene data show CDR1 as SNHLY and CDR2 as FYNNEI. CDR3 length: 14 residues. V lost 6 bases and J 8 bases, leaving 17 bases between the germline ends. The CDR3 DNA is TGTGCCAGCAGCTTTCAGGGCGTTCGAGAGCCCCAGCATTTT. Translating gives CASSFQGVREPQHF.

This chain uses TRBV12-5 with TRBJ2-1; D ambiguous. Germline CDR1 LGHNT, CDR2 FRNRAP. Trimming cost V 6 bases and J 4 bases, with 10 bases left between them. The CDR3 is 13 amino acids. CDR3 coding DNA: TGTGCTAGTGGGTCTGAAAGATACAATGAGCAGTTCTTC. Translating it yields CASGSERYNEQFF. The full variable domain, in which reference TRBV12-5 and TRBJ2-1 provide the parts outside the CDR3, is DARVTQTPRHKVTEMGQEVTMRCQPILGHNTVFWYRQTMMQGLELLAYFRNRAPLDDSGMPKDRFSAEMPDATLATLKIQPSEPRDSAVYFCASGSERYNEQFFGPGTRLTVL.

In regard to this clone: An end of the junction differs from the germline gene, which may be a read error. The V gene is TRBV3-1 (or the pseudogene TRBV3-2), the J gene TRBJ2-4, with 8 bases that match TRBD2. The CDR3 loop spans 12 amino acids. Germline CDR1 and CDR2: LGHDT and YNNKEL (reference sequence). The CDR3 is CASSQGDGTRIF. The CDR3 nucleotides are TGTGCCAGCAGCCAAGGAGACGGGACTAGGATCTTC.

The CDR3 coding sequence is TGCGCCAGTGGCCGGGGTGGCGGGGGAGACAATGAGCAGTTCTTC. Translating gives CASGRGGGGDNEQFF. V is TRBV5-1 and J is TRBJ2-1; 7 bases agree with TRBD2. V was pared by 8 bases and J by 5 bases, with 13 bases of the junction left unmatched. CDR1 and CDR2 from the germline V gene are SGHRS and YFSETQ. This CDR3 contains 15 residues.

This rearrangement joins TRBV6-5 to TRBJ1-2, with 7 bases that match TRBD1. Germline lookup yields CDR1 MNHEY and CDR2 SVGAGI. CDR3 length equals 13 residues. The ends lost 4 bases at V and 2 bases at J; junction bases unmatched: 1. The CDR3 loop reads CASSWTGNYGYTF. As DNA, the CDR3 is TGTGCCAGCAGTTGGACAGGAAACTATGGCTACACCTTC.

About this clone itself: At one end the junction does not follow the germline gene, possibly because of a read error. The chain combines TRBV28 with TRBJ2-1; the D gene could be TRBD1 or TRBD2 (5 bases each). From germline, CDR1 is MDHEN and CDR2 SYDVKM. The CDR3 loop spans 12 amino acids. In DNA form, the CDR3 reads TGCCGGAAGGGACGGAGTTACAATGAGCAGTTCTTC. Translating gives CRKGRSYNEQFF.

V is TRBV28 and J is TRBJ2-1; 7 bases are a match to TRBD2. The ends lost 5 bases at V and 2 bases at J; junction bases unmatched: 6. Germline lookup yields CDR1 MDHEN and CDR2 SYDVKM. This CDR3 comprises 15 residues. The DNA for the CDR3 is TGTGCCAGCAGTCTGGGAGGGATACCCTACAATGAGCAGTTCTTC. Protein sequence: CASSLGGIPYNEQFF.

A single count supports this clone. The chain has TRBV6-2 or TRBV6-3 and TRBJ2-7, with unresolved D. V was shortened by 8 bases and J by 2 bases, with 7 bases between the two germline ends. Per the germline V gene, CDR1 is MNHEY and CDR2 is SVGEGT. The CDR3 has 11 residues. CDR3 residues: CASGLTYEQYF. The CDR3, as DNA: TGTGCCAGCGGCCTTACCTACGAGCAGTACTTC.